This TCR beta chain emerged from a study of shared clonotypes between healthy human individuals. The CDR3 has 16 residues. Trimming took off 1 base at V and 1 base at J, with 12 bases between the two ends. Germline assignment: CDR1 LNHDA and CDR2 SQIVND (reference sequence). Deep-level settings were used for running the assay. Spread over ten immunoSEQ deep assay plates, unsorted PBMC DNA underwent sequencing. Some clones are missing from TCRdb's copy, which holds only in-frame ones; the method was immunoSEQ multiplex PCR. The sample records 490,000 or so clones, over 60% being singletons. The specimen was PBMCs. This receptor was identified in a middle-aged woman in good health. Some clones in this sample may be carry-over from other donors' samples. V is TRBV19 and J is TRBJ2-3; perhaps TRBD2 as D (5 bases). CDR3 sequence: CASSIASMGGTDTQYF. CDR3 DNA: TGTGCCAGTAGTATAGCCTCGATGGGAGGCACAGATACGCAGTATTTT.